This entry concerns a single TCR beta chain. Generated by immunoSEQ multiplex PCR, the TCRdb table keeps only in-frame clones and is missing some. The sample yields fewer than 200,000 clones, just under 95% seen once. This sample was taken from a study of control samples from healthy donors and cancer patients. V gave up 7 bases and J gave up 0 bases, with 18 bases separating them. Germline lookup yields CDR1 LNHDA and CDR2 SQIVND (reference sequence). This CDR3 comprises 16 residues. The chain couples TRBV19 to TRBJ1-1; no clear D. The sequence derives from a woman aged 55-69 years in good health. Sequences were obtained from blood. The chain's CDR3 is CASTPTPGKMNTEAFF. The CDR3 region has the DNA TGTGCCAGTACCCCAACCCCGGGAAAAATGAACACTGAAGCTTTCTTT.